In this sample, the clone carrying this T cell receptor beta chain turned up a few times. No antigen is known for it. The authors ran a second PCR of about 7 to 11 cycles using a sample-barcoded 5' primer and a J-beta primer mix. Researchers report that each sample yielded at least 2.5 million CDR3-containing paired-end reads. TCRdb ran MiXCR on the 5' RACE reads and lists one entry per CDR3 protein. The table has around 2 million distinct CDR3 sequences, approximately 40% seen once. These data belong to a study of blood T cells in healthy people across ages. Findings and caveats of the study: A greater number of naive CD4+ cells and higher diversity distinguished long-lived donors from aged donors. Unknown CMV status may confound age-related changes in expanded clones.

V gave up 5 bases and J gave up 1 base; unmatched junction bases: 7. In germline, CDR1 is MDHEN, CDR2 SYDVKM. This CDR3 has 16 amino acids. The origin of this receptor is a human donor in good health. V is TRBV28 and J is TRBJ1-4, with 7 bases identical to TRBD1. Specimen: blood. The CDR3 reads CASSGTDSLTNEKLFF. CDR3 nucleotides: TGTGCCAGCAGTGGGACAGACAGTCTAACTAATGAAAAACTGTTTTTT.